This T cell receptor (beta chain) was recorded in a study of immune evolution from preneoplasia to lung adenocarcinoma. Whole-study results and caveats: Top clone frequencies peaked in normal lung, apparently declining through invasive adenocarcinoma. Clonality was highest in normal lung, lower in later-stage lesions apparently.

The repertoire was sequenced with immunoSEQ multiplex PCR; TCRdb's copy has only in-frame clones and lacks some. The profile covers approximately 7,200 clones, with approximately 85% appearing a single time and almost 2.5% taken by the ten largest. H&E slides confirmed each diagnosis, reviewed by two pathologists independently. Macro-dissection enriched premalignant or tumor cells before nucleic acid extraction. Concerning this clone: As yet, its antigen is unknown.

The sequence derives from an older person with lung adenocarcinoma. The sequencing sample was made of FFPE minimally invasive lung adenocarcinoma tissue.

CDR3 residues: CASSRTTSSYEQYF. The DNA for the CDR3 is TGTGCCAGCTCACGGACGACGTCCTCCTACGAGCAGTACTTC. V gene TRBV18 combines with J gene TRBJ2-7; no clear D. The CDR3 has 14 residues. Trimming removed 4 bases at V and 0 bases at J, with 10 bases between. CDR1 and CDR2 (germline): KGHSH, LQKENI.